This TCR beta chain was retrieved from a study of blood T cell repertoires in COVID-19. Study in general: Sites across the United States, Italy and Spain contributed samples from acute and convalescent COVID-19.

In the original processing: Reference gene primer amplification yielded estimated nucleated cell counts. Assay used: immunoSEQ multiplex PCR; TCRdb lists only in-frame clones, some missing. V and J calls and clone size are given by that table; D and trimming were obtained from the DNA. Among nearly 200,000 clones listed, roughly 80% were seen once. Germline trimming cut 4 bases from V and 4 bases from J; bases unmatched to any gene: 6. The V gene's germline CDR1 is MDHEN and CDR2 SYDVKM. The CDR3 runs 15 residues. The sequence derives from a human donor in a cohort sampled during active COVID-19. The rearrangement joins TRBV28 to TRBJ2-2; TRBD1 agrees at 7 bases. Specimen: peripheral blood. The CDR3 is CASSYSDRVTGELFF. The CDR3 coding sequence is TGTGCCAGCAGTTACTCCGACAGGGTCACCGGGGAGCTGTTTTTT.